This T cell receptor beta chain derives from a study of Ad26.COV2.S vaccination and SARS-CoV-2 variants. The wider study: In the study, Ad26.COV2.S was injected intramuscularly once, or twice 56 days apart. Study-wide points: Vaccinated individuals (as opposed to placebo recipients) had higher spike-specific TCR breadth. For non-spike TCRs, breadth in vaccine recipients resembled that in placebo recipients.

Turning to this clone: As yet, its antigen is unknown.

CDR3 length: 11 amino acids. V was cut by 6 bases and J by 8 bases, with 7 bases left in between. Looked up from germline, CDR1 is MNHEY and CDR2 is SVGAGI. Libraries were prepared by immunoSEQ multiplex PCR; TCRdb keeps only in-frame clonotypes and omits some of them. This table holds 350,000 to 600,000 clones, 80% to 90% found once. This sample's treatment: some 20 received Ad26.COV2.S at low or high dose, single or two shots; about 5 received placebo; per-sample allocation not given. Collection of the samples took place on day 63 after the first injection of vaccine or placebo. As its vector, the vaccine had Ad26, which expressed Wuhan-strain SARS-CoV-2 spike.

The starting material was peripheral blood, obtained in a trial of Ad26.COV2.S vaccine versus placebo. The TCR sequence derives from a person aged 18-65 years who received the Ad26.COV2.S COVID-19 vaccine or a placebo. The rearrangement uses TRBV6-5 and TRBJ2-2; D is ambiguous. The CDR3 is CASRGVGELFF. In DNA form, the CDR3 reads TGTGCCAGCAGAGGTGTGGGGGAGCTGTTTTTT.